In its sample, the clone carrying this TCR beta chain was seen many times. Unique molecular identifiers were built into the TCRbeta library. Via MiXCR, TCRdb re-called the PCR reads, giving one row per CDR3 protein. The sample yields roughly 670,000 distinct CDR3 sequences, roughly 14% seen once. This record comes from a study of T-cell reconstitution after alpha-beta-depleted transplantation in children. The CDR3 covers 14 residues. The junction had 3 bases not matched to a gene; V was cut back by 5 bases and J by 4 bases. CDR1 is LNHDA and CDR2 is SQIVND in the germline V gene (reference sequence). This sample comprised PBMCs, obtained before TCRalphabeta/CD19-depleted stem cell transplant. The sequence derives from a girl aged 2-15 years with congenital amegakaryocytic thrombocytopenia, due to receive a stem cell transplant. V gene TRBV19 combines with J gene TRBJ2-7; 12 nucleotides align to TRBD2. The CDR3 sequence: CASSGLAGKYEQYF. The CDR3 nucleotides are TGTGCCAGTAGTGGACTAGCGGGGAAATACGAGCAGTACTTC.